This TCR beta chain was sequenced for a study of blood T cell repertoires in COVID-19. TCRdb keeps only in-frame clones here, not all; method: immunoSEQ multiplex PCR. The sample lists about 210,000 clones; around 80% were seen once. CDR3 size: 15 residues. Trimming cost V 0 bases and J 0 bases, with 9 bases left between them. CDR1 and CDR2 from the germline V gene are SGHAT and FQNNGV. Sequencing was done on a sample of peripheral blood. The origin of this receptor is a man aged 50-59 years with active or convalescent COVID-19. This chain connects TRBV11-2 to TRBJ2-7; the D gene is possibly TRBD2 (5 bases). The CDR3 sequence: CASSLDSAGSYEQYF. The DNA for the CDR3 is TGTGCCAGCAGCTTAGATAGCGCCGGCTCCTACGAGCAGTACTTC.